This entry concerns a single TCR beta chain. Profiled with immunoSEQ multiplex PCR; TCRdb holds only in-frame clones, not every one. The sample records approximately 300,000 clones, approximately 88% being singletons. The data were taken from a study of blood T cell repertoires in COVID-19. Across the whole study: From the United States, Italy and Spain came samples of acute and convalescent COVID-19.

Trimming shortened V by 4 bases and J by 0 bases, and 11 bases separated the two germline ends. This CDR3 region has 16 residues. Germline V gene sequence: CDR1 SGDLS, CDR2 YYNGEE. This sequence originates from a man aged 18 to 35 who had recovered from COVID-19. This chain connects TRBV9 to TRBJ2-6; a possible D gene is TRBD1 (5 bases). Sequencing was performed on peripheral blood. The CDR3 region has the DNA TGTGCCAGCAGCCCCGACAGATACTCTGGGGCCAACGTCCTGACTTTC. Translated, it gives CASSPDRYSGANVLTF.